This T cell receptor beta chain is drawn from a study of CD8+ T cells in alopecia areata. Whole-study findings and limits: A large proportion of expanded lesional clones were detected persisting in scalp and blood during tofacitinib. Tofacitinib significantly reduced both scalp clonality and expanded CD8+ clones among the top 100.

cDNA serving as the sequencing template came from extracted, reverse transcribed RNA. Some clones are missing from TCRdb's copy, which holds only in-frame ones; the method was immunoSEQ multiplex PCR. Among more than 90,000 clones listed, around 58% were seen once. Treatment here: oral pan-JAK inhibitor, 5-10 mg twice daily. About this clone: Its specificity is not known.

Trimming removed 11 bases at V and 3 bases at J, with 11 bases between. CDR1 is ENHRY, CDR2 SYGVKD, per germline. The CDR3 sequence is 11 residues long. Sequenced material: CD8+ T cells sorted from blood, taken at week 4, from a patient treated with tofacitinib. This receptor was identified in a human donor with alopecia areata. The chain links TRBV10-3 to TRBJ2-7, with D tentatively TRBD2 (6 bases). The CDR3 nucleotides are TGTGCCTCCTCCGGGGGCTACGAGCAGTACTTC. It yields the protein CASSGGYEQYF.